The source of this T cell receptor beta chain is a study of OX40 agonist ivuxolimab in advanced cancers. Individuals having autoimmune disease history or systemic immunosuppression were not enrolled. Only in-frame clones appear in the TCRdb table, and some are missing; sequencing was by immunoSEQ multiplex PCR. The sample contains 77,000 or so clones, 86% of which appear only once. Germline CDR1 SGHRS, CDR2 YFSETQ. V was clipped by 1 base and J by 1 base, with 21 bases between them. The CDR3 spans 19 residues. The receptor was derived from an adult with an advanced solid tumor such as melanoma, head and neck, liver or kidney cancer. The input for sequencing was CD4+ or CD8+ T cells sorted from blood, taken in a trial of the OX40 agonist ivuxolimab. The chain joins TRBV5-1 to TRBJ2-4; D gene unclear. The CDR3 region has the DNA TGCGCCAGCAGCTTGTGGCCGCCGACTTCGACCCAGGCCAAAAACATTCAGTACTTC. Its translation: CASSLWPPTSTQAKNIQYF.